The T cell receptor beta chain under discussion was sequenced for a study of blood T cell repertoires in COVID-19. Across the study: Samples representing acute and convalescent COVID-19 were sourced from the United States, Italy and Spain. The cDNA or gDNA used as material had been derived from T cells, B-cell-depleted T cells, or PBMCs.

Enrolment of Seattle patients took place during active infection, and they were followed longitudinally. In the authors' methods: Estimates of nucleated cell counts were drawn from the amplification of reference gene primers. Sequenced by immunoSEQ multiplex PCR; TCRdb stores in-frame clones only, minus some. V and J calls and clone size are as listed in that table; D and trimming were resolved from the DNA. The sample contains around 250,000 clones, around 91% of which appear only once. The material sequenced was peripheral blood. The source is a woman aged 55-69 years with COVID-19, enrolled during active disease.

CDR3 nucleotide sequence: TGTGCCAGCAGCTACGAAGGATACAAAAGGGGACAAATTCTCTATGGCTACACCTTC. It translates to CASSYEGYKRGQILYGYTF. The rearrangement uses TRBV7-9 and TRBJ1-2; D may be TRBD1 (6 bases). V lost 4 bases to trimming and J lost 4 bases, with 28 bases between them. CDR1 and CDR2 (germline): SEHNR, FQNEAQ (reference sequence). CDR3 length equals 19 residues.